Below, 30 T cell receptor beta chains from the same sample are listed, as sequenced in a study of OX40 agonist ivuxolimab in advanced cancers. The protocol used for the library was the immunoSEQ multiplex PCR assay. The source is immuneACCESS, and TCRdb retained only in-frame sequences with V and J called. Part of the clones is not carried over; for the studies checked, unresolved V genes explain less than half of this, and the remainder is unexplained. The sample includes 30,000 to 40,000 clones, with roughly four fifths observed a single time. Roughly a fifth of the sample goes to the ten largest clones. Sequencing was performed on CD4+ or CD8+ T cells sorted from blood, taken in a trial of the OX40 agonist ivuxolimab. These receptors all stem from an adult with an advanced solid tumor such as melanoma, head and neck, liver or kidney cancer.

The chain carries TRBV9 and TRBJ2-2, with D possibly being TRBD2 (6 bases). The germline CDR1 and CDR2 sequences are SGDLS and YYNGEE. Trimming stripped 4 bases from V and 3 bases from J, with 16 bases between. The CDR3 contains 16 residues. In nucleotides, the CDR3 is TGTGCCAGCAGCCCGAGGAGGAGGGATGACACCGGGGAGCTGTTTTTT. This sequence encodes CASSPRRRDDTGELFF.

This clone appeared a single time. The genes are TRBV11-2 and TRBJ2-3; D gene ambiguous. Trimming cost V 0 bases and J 3 bases, with 7 bases left between them. The CDR3 runs to 14 residues. Germline V CDR1 and CDR2: SGHAT, FQNNGV. The CDR3 loop reads CASSLEQPTDTQYF. In DNA, the CDR3 is TGTGCCAGCAGCTTAGAGCAGCCAACAGATACGCAGTATTTT.

V gene TRBV5-4 combines with J gene TRBJ2-6, with TRBD2 matching 13 bases. Germline CDR1 SGHNT, CDR2 YYREEE (reference sequence). The CDR3 has 19 amino acids. The trim removed 3 bases at V and 4 bases at J, leaving 10 bases unmatched. In DNA form, the CDR3 reads TGTGCCAGCAGCTGGACCCAACTAGCGGGGGGGCCCGGGGCCAACGTCCTGACTTTC. It codes for CASSWTQLAGGPGANVLTF.

As to this clone: A junction boundary mismatches the germline segment, possibly from a read error. This rearrangement joins TRBV7-9 to TRBJ2-1; 8 nucleotides line up with TRBD2. The CDR3 has 16 amino acids. Germline CDR1 reads SEHNR; CDR2 reads FQNEAQ (reference sequence). The CDR3 loop is CASSPRGGGFDNAQFF. CDR3 DNA: TGTGCCAGCAGCCCGAGGGGCGGGGGGTTCGACAATGCGCAGTTCTTC.

This clone was seen only a few times. The chain recombines TRBV5-4 with TRBJ2-7; a weak D match, TRBD1 (6 bases). Trimming left V 4 bases short and J 1 base short, with 15 bases between. The CDR3 runs to 15 residues. Germline CDR1 SGHNT, CDR2 YYREEE (reference sequence). The DNA of the CDR3 is TGTGCCAGCAGCACGCGAGGGGGTCGGTCCTACGAGCAGTACTTC. It yields the protein CASSTRGGRSYEQYF. The full variable domain, rest sourced from reference TRBV5-4 and TRBJ2-7, is ETGVTQSPTHLIKTRGQQVTLRCSSQSGHNTVSWYQQALGQGPQFIFQYYREEENGRGNFPPRFSGLQFPNYSSELNVNALELDDSALYLCASSTRGGRSYEQYFGPGTRLTVT.

The CDR3 here is CASSLPPWGGEAEAFF. The CDR3 DNA reads as TGTGCCAGCAGTTTACCCCCTTGGGGGGGGGAGGCTGAAGCTTTCTTT. The chain carries TRBV28 and TRBJ1-1, with D possibly TRBD1 on 5 matching bases. Germline-derived CDR1 and CDR2 are MDHEN and SYDVKM. This CDR3 spans 16 amino acids. Trimming removed 2 bases from V and 6 bases from J, with 19 bases in between. The full variable domain, in which reference TRBV28 and TRBJ1-1 provide the parts outside the CDR3, is DVKVTQSSRYLVKRTGEKVFLECVQDMDHENMFWYRQDPGLGLRLIYFSYDVKMKEKGDIPEGYSVSREKKERFSLILESASTNQTSMYLCASSLPPWGGEAEAFFGQGTRLTVV.

V usage is TRBV11-2 and J usage is TRBJ2-7; TRBD1 matches at 9 bases. J gave up 2 bases and V 5 bases, and 7 bases lay outside the gene matches. Germline assignment: CDR1 SGHAT and CDR2 FQNNGV. The CDR3 extends over 15 amino acids. The CDR3 here is CASSEGQGRTYEQYF. The CDR3 nucleotides are TGTGCCAGCAGCGAGGGACAGGGCCGTACCTACGAGCAGTACTTC.

The CDR3 DNA sequence: TGTGCCAGCAGTCCGTCGAAAAGAGTATGGGCTTTCTTT. Protein: CASSPSKRVWAFF. V usage is TRBV28 and J usage is TRBJ1-1; no firm D call. Per germline, CDR1 MDHEN and CDR2 SYDVKM. This CDR3 comprises 13 residues. Trimming cost V 5 bases and J 11 bases, with 18 bases left between them.

This rearrangement joins TRBV9 to TRBJ2-7; unclear D gene. CDR3 length: 14 residues. V was cut by 2 bases and J by 1 base, with 10 bases left in between. Germline V gives CDR1 SGDLS, CDR2 YYNGEE. The CDR3 protein is CASSVTGLSYEQYF. As DNA, the CDR3 is TGTGCCAGCAGCGTTACCGGGTTATCCTACGAGCAGTACTTC.

This chain connects TRBV5-4 to TRBJ2-2, with D maybe TRBD1 (5 bases). This CDR3 contains 12 residues. The V end lost 1 base, the J end lost 9 bases, and 7 bases lay between the germline ends. Germline values: CDR1 SGHNT, CDR2 YYREEE (reference sequence). The CDR3 loop is CASSLRGRELFF. CDR3 bases: TGTGCCAGCAGCTTGAGGGGTAGGGAGCTGTTTTTT.

By its share, this clone is medium-sized (0.01 to 0.1%). The chain combines TRBV27 with TRBJ2-7; TRBD1 agrees at 9 bases. The germline V gene encodes CDR1 MNHEY and CDR2 SMNVEV (reference sequence). V shed 7 bases, J shed 3 bases, and the junction held 10 bases outside the gene matches. CDR3 length equals 15 residues. Here the CDR3 reads CASKTGGAGIYEQYF. The CDR3 region has the DNA TGTGCCAGCAAAACAGGGGGCGCCGGGATCTACGAGCAGTACTTC.

This sequence joins TRBV27 and TRBJ2-1; TRBD1 is a possible D gene (5 bases). Germline-derived CDR1 and CDR2 are MNHEY and SMNVEV (reference sequence). V lost 5 bases to trimming and J lost 6 bases, with 11 bases between them. The CDR3 runs 13 residues. As DNA, the CDR3 is TGTGCCAGCAGTACCACCAGGGTCAATGAGCAGTTCTTC. Its translation is CASSTTRVNEQFF.

V is TRBV29-1 and J is TRBJ1-5; D call uncertain. Germline CDR1 and CDR2: SQVTM and ANQGSEA. Trimming stripped 4 bases from V and 3 bases from J, with 10 bases between. The CDR3 is 13 residues long. The CDR3 nucleotides are TGCAGCGTTGTGGCGCAGGACAATCAGCCCCAGCATTTT. Translated, it gives CSVVAQDNQPQHF.

This clone was picked up a small number of times. This chain uses TRBV6-1 with TRBJ2-1; no firm D call. There are 11 residues in the CDR3. Germline V gene sequence: CDR1 MNHNS, CDR2 SASEGT. V lost 4 bases and J 7 bases, leaving 5 bases between the germline ends. The CDR3 region is CASSAPNEQFF. CDR3 bases: TGTGCCAGCAGTGCCCCAAATGAGCAGTTCTTC.

This chain uses TRBV18 with TRBJ2-5, with D hard to call. The germline gives CDR1 KGHSH, CDR2 LQKENI. CDR3 length: 12 amino acids. V was cut by 0 bases and J by 4 bases, with 3 bases left in between. The CDR3 loop is CASSPPVETQYF. The DNA of the CDR3 is TGTGCCAGCTCACCACCGGTAGAGACCCAGTACTTC.

This sequence joins TRBV7-2 and TRBJ2-1; no firm D call. V was trimmed by 1 base and J by 0 bases, leaving 10 bases between them. CDR1 SGHTA and CDR2 FQGNSA come from the germline V gene. The CDR3 length is 16 residues. The CDR3 region has the DNA TGTGCCAGCAGCTTAGACCCGATGAGCTCCTACAATGAGCAGTTCTTC. Translation: CASSLDPMSSYNEQFF.

The chain has TRBV6-6 and TRBJ2-3, with 9 bases that match TRBD2. This CDR3 has 15 residues. Unmatched junction bases numbered 6, after V lost 6 bases and J lost 2 bases. The germline V gene has CDR1 MNHNY and CDR2 SVGAGI (reference sequence). In DNA form, the CDR3 reads TGTGCCAGCAGAGATAGCGGGGGCCCCACAGATACGCAGTATTTT. This translates into CASRDSGGPTDTQYF.

The V and J genes are TRBV6-5 and TRBJ2-3; 8 positions match TRBD2. The ends lost 1 base at V and 5 bases at J; junction bases unmatched: 5. The CDR3 contains 15 residues. In germline, CDR1 is MNHEY, CDR2 SVGAGI. The CDR3 DNA reads as TGTGCCAGCAGTTACTTTAGCGGGATCGGAGATACGCAGTATTTT. Protein product: CASSYFSGIGDTQYF.

The chain joins TRBV28 to TRBJ1-3; D is uncertain. V was clipped by 6 bases and J by 4 bases, with 10 bases between them. Germline V lookup: CDR1 MDHEN, CDR2 SYDVKM. CDR3 size: 13 residues. DNA of the CDR3: TGTGCCAGCAGAGTTATATACGGAAACACCATATATTTT. Encoded protein: CASRVIYGNTIYF.

The chain has TRBV2 and TRBJ2-7, with D unclear. Trimming left V 7 bases short and J 1 base short, with 17 bases between. From germline, CDR1 is SNHLY and CDR2 FYNNEI. The CDR3 is 15 residues long. The CDR3 sequence is CASTNPGSGSYEQYF. CDR3 DNA: TGTGCCAGCACCAACCCCGGCTCTGGGTCCTACGAGCAGTACTTC.

This clone was seen once. CDR3: CSTRQGTEAFF. As DNA, the CDR3 is TGCAGCACCCGACAGGGGACTGAAGCTTTCTTT. V is TRBV29-1 and J is TRBJ1-1, with 8 bases matching TRBD1. Germline CDR1 is SQVTM and CDR2 is ANQGSEA. The CDR3 has 11 amino acids. V lost 8 bases to trimming and J lost 5 bases; unmatched junction nucleotides: 4.

This clone occurred a few times. This chain connects TRBV6-5 to TRBJ1-5; D is unclear. With 8 bases removed from V and 6 bases from J, the gap between germline ends came to 2 bases. Germline lookup yields CDR1 MNHEY and CDR2 SVGAGI. The CDR3 has 9 residues. Here the CDR3 DNA reads TGTGCCAGCGGTCAGCCCCAGCATTTT. Amino acid sequence: CASGQPQHF.

The chain links TRBV15 to TRBJ1-1; 9 positions agree with TRBD1. With V trimmed by 0 bases and J by 4 bases, 12 bases remained unmatched. Germline loops: CDR1 LNHNV, CDR2 YYDKDF (reference sequence). This CDR3 contains 18 residues. Here the CDR3 reads CATSREVPRDRVGTEAFF. The CDR3 DNA reads TGTGCCACCAGCAGAGAAGTACCCCGGGACAGGGTAGGCACTGAAGCTTTCTTT.

The chain joins TRBV2 to TRBJ1-2, with 9 bases that match TRBD1. The CDR3 is 14 amino acids. Germline V gene sequence: CDR1 SNHLY, CDR2 FYNNEI. V shed 2 bases, J shed 8 bases, and the junction held 6 bases outside the gene matches. CDR3 in DNA: TGTGCCAGCAGTGAAATCACAGGGGGCCGGGGCTACACCTTC. Encoded protein: CASSEITGGRGYTF.

V and J are TRBV6-7 and TRBJ2-5; 12 bases align to TRBD2. The J call may be mistaken, given a closer DNA end match to TRBJ2-7. TRBV6-7 is reported as an ORF; its role is uncertain. The CDR3 extends over 16 amino acids. The CDR3 loop is CASSRTSGVSSYEQYF. CDR3 coding DNA: TGTGCCAGCAGCCGGACTAGCGGGGTGAGCTCCTACGAGCAGTACTTC.

The rearrangement joins TRBV2 to TRBJ1-1, with D tentatively TRBD1 (5 bases). The CDR3 has 14 amino acids. Trimming cost V 6 bases and J 2 bases, with 13 bases left between them. CDR1 SNHLY and CDR2 FYNNEI come from the germline V gene. The CDR3 is CASRAEDINTEAFF. CDR3 coding DNA: TGTGCCAGCAGAGCCGAGGACATAAACACTGAAGCTTTCTTT.

The chain combines TRBV27 with TRBJ2-1, with D uncertain. V lost 0 bases and J 0 bases, leaving 6 bases between the germline ends. This CDR3 is 15 amino acids long. Germline V CDR1 and CDR2: MNHEY, SMNVEV (reference sequence). The CDR3 bases are TGTGCCAGCAGTTTATCACAAAGCTCCTACAATGAGCAGTTCTTC. As protein: CASSLSQSSYNEQFF.

The chain joins TRBV6-5 to TRBJ1-6, with D unclear. Trimming took 3 bases from V and 3 from J, leaving 6 bases between them. Germline V gene data show CDR1 as MNHEY and CDR2 as SVGAGI. The CDR3 loop spans 14 amino acids. CDR3: CASSYTVYNSPLHF. The CDR3 DNA reads as TGTGCCAGCAGTTATACGGTCTATAATTCACCCCTCCACTTT.

This clone was detected only once. This chain joins TRBV2 and TRBJ2-3; the match to TRBD2 covers 8 bases. This CDR3 has 15 amino acids. The ends lost 6 bases at V and 0 bases at J; junction bases unmatched: 5. Germline CDR1 SNHLY, CDR2 FYNNEI. The CDR3, as DNA: TGTGCCAGCAGGGAGGCTAGCGGGAGCACAGATACGCAGTATTTT. Protein product: CASREASGSTDTQYF.

The chain employs TRBV19 and TRBJ2-3; possible D gene TRBD2, 6 bases. This CDR3 comprises 16 residues. Between the trimmed V and J ends, which lost 4 bases and 0 bases, there was a span of 14 bases. Germline values: CDR1 LNHDA, CDR2 SQIVND (reference sequence). The CDR3 DNA reads TGTGCCAGTAGTAGCAGAGGCGGGACTAGCACAGATACGCAGTATTTT. Its translation: CASSSRGGTSTDTQYF.